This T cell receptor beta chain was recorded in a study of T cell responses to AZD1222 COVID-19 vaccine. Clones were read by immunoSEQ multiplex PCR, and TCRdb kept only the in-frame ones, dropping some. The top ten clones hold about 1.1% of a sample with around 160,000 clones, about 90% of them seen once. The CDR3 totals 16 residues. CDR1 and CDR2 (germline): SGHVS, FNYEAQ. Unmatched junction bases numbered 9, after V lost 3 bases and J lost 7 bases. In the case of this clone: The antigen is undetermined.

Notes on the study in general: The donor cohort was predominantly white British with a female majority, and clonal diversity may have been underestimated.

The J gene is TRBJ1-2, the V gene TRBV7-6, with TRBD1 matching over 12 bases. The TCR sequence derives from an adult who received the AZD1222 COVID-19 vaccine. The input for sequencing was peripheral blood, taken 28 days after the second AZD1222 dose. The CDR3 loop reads CASSLGQGALVGGYTF. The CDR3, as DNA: TGTGCCAGCAGCTTGGGACAGGGGGCGCTGGTTGGTGGCTACACCTTC.